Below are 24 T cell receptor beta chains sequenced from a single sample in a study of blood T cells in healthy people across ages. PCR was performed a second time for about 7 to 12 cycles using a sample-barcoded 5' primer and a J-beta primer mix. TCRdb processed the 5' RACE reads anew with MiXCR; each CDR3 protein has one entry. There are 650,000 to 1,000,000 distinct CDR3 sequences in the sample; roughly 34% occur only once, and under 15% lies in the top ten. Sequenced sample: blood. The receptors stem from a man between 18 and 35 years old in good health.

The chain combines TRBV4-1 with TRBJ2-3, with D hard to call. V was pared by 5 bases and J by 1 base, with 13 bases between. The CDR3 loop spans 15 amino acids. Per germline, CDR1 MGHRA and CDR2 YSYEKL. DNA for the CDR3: TGCGCCAGCAGCGAAGCCTTTACAGGCACAGATACGCAGTATTTT. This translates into CASSEAFTGTDTQYF.

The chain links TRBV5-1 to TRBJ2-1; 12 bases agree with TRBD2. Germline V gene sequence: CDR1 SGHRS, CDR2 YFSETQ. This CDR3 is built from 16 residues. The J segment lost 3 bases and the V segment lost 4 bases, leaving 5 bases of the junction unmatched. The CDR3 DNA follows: TGCGCCAGCAGCCCTAGGACTAGCGGGGACTACAATGAGCAGTTCTTC. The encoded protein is CASSPRTSGDYNEQFF. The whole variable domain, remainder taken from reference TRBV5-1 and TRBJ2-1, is KAGVTQTPRYLIKTRGQQVTLSCSPISGHRSVSWYQQTPGQGLQFLFEYFSETQRNKGNFPGRFSGRQFSNSRSEMNVSTLELGDSALYLCASSPRTSGDYNEQFFGPGTRLTVL.

DNA for the CDR3: TGTGCCAGCAGCTTAATACGCGAGAAGGGGGAGACCCAGTACTTC. Its protein product is CASSLIREKGETQYF. The chain uses TRBV7-8 and TRBJ2-5, with a possible D match to TRBD1 (5 bases). Trimming stripped 2 bases from V and 5 bases from J, with 15 bases between. CDR3 length equals 15 residues. Germline CDR1 reads SGHVS; CDR2 reads FQNEAQ. The complete variable domain, with remaining parts taken from reference TRBV7-8 and TRBJ2-5, reads GAGVSQSPRYKVAKRGQDVALRCDPISGHVSLFWYQQALGQGPEFLTYFQNEAQLDKSGLPSDRFFAERPEGSVSTLKIQRTQQEDSAVYLCASSLIREKGETQYFGPGTRLLVL.

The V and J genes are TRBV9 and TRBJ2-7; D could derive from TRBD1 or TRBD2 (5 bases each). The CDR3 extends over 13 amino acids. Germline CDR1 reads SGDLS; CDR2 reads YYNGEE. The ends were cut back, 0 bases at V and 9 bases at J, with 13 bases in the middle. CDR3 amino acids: CASSVDEGYLQYF. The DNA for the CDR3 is TGTGCCAGCAGCGTAGATGAGGGGTATCTGCAGTACTTC.

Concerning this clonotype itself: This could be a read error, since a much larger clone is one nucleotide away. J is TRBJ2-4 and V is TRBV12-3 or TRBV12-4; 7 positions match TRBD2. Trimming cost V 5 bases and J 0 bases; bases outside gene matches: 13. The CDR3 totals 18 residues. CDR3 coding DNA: TGTGCCAGCAGTCAATCCAACGGGGGGATTGTAGCCAAAAACATTCAGTACTTC. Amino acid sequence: CASSQSNGGIVAKNIQYF.

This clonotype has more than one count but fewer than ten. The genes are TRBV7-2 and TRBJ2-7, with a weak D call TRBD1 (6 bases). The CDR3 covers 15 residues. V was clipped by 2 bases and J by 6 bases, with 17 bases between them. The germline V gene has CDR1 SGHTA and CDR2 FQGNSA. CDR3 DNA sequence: TGTGCCAGCAGCTTAACAGGGAAGCCCCTGGGCGAGCAGTACTTC. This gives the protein CASSLTGKPLGEQYF. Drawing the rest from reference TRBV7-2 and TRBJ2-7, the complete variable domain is GAGVSQSPSNKVTEKGKDVELRCDPISGHTALYWYRQSLGQGLEFLIYFQGNSAPDKSGLPSDRFSAERTGGSVSTLTIQRTQQEDSAVYLCASSLTGKPLGEQYFGPGTRLTVT.

The CDR3 loop reads CASSLVGYPYEQYF. The CDR3 DNA is TGTGCCAGCAGCTTAGTCGGCTATCCCTACGAGCAGTACTTC. The gene calls are TRBV7-9 and TRBJ2-7; the D is unclear. The germline V and J ends were trimmed by 1 base and 2 bases, with 9 bases remaining between them. Germline V gene data show CDR1 as SEHNR and CDR2 as FQNEAQ (reference sequence). The CDR3 is made up of 14 amino acids.

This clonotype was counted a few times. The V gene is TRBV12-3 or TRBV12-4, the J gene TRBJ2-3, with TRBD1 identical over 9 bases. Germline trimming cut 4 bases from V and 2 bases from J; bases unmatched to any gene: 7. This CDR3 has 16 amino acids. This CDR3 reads CASSSGTGINTDTQYF. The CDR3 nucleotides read TGTGCCAGCAGTTCCGGGACAGGGATCAACACAGATACGCAGTATTTT.

CDR3 sequence (DNA): TGTGCCAGCAGCTTAAGGGGTTCCGGGGGGAATTCACCCCTCCACTTT. This sequence encodes CASSLRGSGGNSPLHF. The gene calls are TRBV7-6 and TRBJ1-6, with a possible D match to TRBD1 (5 bases). The germline V gene encodes CDR1 SGHVS and CDR2 FNYEAQ. V shed 2 bases and J shed 7 bases, with 15 bases lying between them. The CDR3 runs 16 residues.

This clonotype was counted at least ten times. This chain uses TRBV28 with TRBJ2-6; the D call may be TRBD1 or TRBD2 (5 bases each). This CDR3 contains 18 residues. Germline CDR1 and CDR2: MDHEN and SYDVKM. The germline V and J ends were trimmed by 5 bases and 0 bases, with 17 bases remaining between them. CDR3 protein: CASSSAGALISGANVLTF. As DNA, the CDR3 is TGTGCCAGCAGTAGTGCCGGGGCGTTGATCTCTGGGGCCAACGTCCTGACTTTC. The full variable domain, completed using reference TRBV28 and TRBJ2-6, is DVKVTQSSRYLVKRTGEKVFLECVQDMDHENMFWYRQDPGLGLRLIYFSYDVKMKEKGDIPEGYSVSREKKERFSLILESASTNQTSMYLCASSSAGALISGANVLTFGAGSRLTVL.

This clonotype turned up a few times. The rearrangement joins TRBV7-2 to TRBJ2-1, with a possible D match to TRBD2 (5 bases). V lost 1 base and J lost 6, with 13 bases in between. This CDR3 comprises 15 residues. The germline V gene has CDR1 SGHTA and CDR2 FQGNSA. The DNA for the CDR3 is TGTGCCAGCAGCTTAGTTGGGGATCGGGGCAATGAGCAGTTCTTC. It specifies CASSLVGDRGNEQFF.

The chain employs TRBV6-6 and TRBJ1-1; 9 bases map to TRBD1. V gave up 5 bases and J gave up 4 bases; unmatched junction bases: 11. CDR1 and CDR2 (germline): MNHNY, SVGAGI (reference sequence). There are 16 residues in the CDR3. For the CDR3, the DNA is TGTGCCAGCAGTAACGGACAGGGGCGGGGAAGCACTGAAGCTTTCTTT. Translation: CASSNGQGRGSTEAFF.

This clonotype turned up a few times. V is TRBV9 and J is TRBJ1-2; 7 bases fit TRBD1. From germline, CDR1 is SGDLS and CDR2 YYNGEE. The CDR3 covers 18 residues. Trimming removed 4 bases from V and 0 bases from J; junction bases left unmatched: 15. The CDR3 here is CASSIHSGQASANYGYTF. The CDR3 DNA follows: TGTGCCAGCAGCATTCATTCCGGACAGGCCTCGGCTAACTATGGCTACACCTTC. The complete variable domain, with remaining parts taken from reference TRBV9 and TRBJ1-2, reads DSGVTQTPKHLITATGQRVTLRCSPRSGDLSVYWYQQSLDQGLQFLIQYYNGEERAKGNILERFSAQQFPDLHSELNLSSLELGDSALYFCASSIHSGQASANYGYTFGSGTRLTVV.

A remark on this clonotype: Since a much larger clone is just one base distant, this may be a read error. This CDR3 is CVSSQDGVGTDTQYF. The CDR3 nucleotides are TGCGTCAGCAGCCAAGATGGGGTGGGCACAGATACGCAGTATTTT. This chain uses TRBV4-3 with TRBJ2-3; D remains ambiguous. The CDR3 loop spans 15 amino acids. Germline loops: CDR1 LGHNA, CDR2 YSLEER.

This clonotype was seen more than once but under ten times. CDR3 protein: CASSQVASTAIYNSPLHF. Written as DNA, the CDR3 is TGCGCCAGCAGCCAAGTGGCAAGTACAGCGATCTATAATTCACCCCTCCACTTT. The V gene is TRBV4-1, the J gene TRBJ1-6; D not certain. CDR1 is MGHRA and CDR2 is YSYEKL in the germline V gene. V was cut by 1 base and J by 3 bases, with 16 bases left in between. The CDR3 length is 18 residues.

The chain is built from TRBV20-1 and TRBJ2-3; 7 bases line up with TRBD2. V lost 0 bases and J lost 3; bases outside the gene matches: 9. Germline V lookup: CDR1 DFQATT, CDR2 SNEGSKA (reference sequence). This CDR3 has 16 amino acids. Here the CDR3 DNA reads TGCAGTGCTAGAGATGATGGGGGAGGGGATACAGATACGCAGTATTTT. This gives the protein CSARDDGGGDTDTQYF.

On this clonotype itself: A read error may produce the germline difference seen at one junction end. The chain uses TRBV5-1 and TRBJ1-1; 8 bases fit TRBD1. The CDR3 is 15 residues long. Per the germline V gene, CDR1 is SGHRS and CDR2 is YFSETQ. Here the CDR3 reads CANSITQGAGTEAFF. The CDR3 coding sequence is TGCGCCAACAGCATAACGCAGGGGGCTGGCACTGAAGCTTTCTTT. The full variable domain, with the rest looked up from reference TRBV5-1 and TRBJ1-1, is KAGVTQTPRYLIKTRGQQVTLSCSPISGHRSVSWYQQTPGQGLQFLFEYFSETQRNKGNFPGRFSGRQFSNSRSEMNVSTLELGDSALYLCANSITQGAGTEAFFGQGTRLTVV.

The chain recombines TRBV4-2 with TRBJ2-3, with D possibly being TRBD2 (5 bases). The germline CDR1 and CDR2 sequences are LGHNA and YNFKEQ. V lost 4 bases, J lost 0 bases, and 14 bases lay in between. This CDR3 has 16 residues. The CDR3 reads CASSPGPEGSTDTQYF. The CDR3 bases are TGTGCCAGCAGCCCTGGACCAGAGGGAAGCACAGATACGCAGTATTTT.

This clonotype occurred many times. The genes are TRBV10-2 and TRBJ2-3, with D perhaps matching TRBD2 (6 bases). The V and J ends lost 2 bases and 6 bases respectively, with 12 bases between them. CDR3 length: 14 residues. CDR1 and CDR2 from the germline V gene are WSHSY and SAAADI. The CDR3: CASSEGRGRDTQYF. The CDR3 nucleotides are TGCGCCAGCAGTGAGGGACGGGGGAGGGATACGCAGTATTTT.

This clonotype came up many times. This CDR3 is CSVTVAGDGEQYF. As DNA, the CDR3 is TGCAGCGTTACCGTGGCCGGCGACGGGGAGCAGTACTTC. The chain combines TRBV29-1 with TRBJ2-7, with D unclear. The ends were cut back, 5 bases at V and 7 bases at J, with 18 bases in the middle. The germline V gene has CDR1 SQVTM and CDR2 ANQGSEA. This CDR3 has 13 amino acids.

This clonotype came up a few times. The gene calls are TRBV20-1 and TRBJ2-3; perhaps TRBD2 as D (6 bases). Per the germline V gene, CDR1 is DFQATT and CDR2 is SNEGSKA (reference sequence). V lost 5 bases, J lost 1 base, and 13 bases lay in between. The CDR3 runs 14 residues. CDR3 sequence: CSARTTSRTDTQYF. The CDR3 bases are TGCAGTGCTCGGACTACCTCTCGCACAGATACGCAGTATTTT.

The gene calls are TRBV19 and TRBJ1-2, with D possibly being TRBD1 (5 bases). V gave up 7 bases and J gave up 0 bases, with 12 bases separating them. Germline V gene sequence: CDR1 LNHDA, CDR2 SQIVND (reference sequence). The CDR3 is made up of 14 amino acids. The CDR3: CASNPPGPNYGYTF. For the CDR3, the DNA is TGTGCCAGTAACCCTCCAGGGCCTAACTATGGCTACACCTTC. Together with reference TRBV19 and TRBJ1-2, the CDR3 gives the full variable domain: DGGITQSPKYLFRKEGQNVTLSCEQNLNHDAMYWYRQDPGQGLRLIYYSQIVNDFQKGDIAEGYSVSREKKESFPLTVTSAQKNPTAFYLCASNPPGPNYGYTFGSGTRLTVV.

The CDR3 bases are TGTGCCATCCAAACAGGTTTGAACACTGAAGCTTTCTTT. Translation: CAIQTGLNTEAFF. The chain uses TRBV10-3 and TRBJ1-1; TRBD1 might be the D (5 bases). Germline CDR1 and CDR2: ENHRY and SYGVKD. Trimming pared 8 bases from V and 0 bases from J, leaving 10 bases between. There are 13 residues in the CDR3.

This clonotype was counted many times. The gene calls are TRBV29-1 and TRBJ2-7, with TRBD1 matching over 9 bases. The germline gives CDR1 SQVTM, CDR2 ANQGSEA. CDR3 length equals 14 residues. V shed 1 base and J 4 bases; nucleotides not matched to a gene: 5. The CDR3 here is CSVEVDGQGYEQYF. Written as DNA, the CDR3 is TGCAGCGTTGAAGTGGACGGACAGGGGTACGAGCAGTACTTC.